A single sample is the source of the 7 T cell receptor beta chains below, sequenced in a study of siplizumab effects on memory and regulatory T cells. TCRdb keeps only in-frame clones here, not all; method: immunoSEQ multiplex PCR. The sample yields 90,000 to 150,000 clones, approximately 92% seen once. Input material: non-Treg CD4+ T cells sorted from blood. The receptors here all came from a human donor in good health.

This clone was picked up a small number of times. The chain employs TRBV5-1 and TRBJ2-3; D ambiguous. Trimming took 1 base from V and 2 from J, leaving 2 bases between them. Per germline, CDR1 SGHRS and CDR2 YFSETQ. The CDR3 is 12 residues long. The CDR3 DNA is TGCGCCAGCAGCTTGACCACAGATACGCAGTATTTT. Protein sequence: CASSLTTDTQYF.

The rearrangement joins TRBV7-8 to TRBJ1-2, with D unclear. CDR1 is SGHVS, CDR2 FQNEAQ, per germline. Trimming removed 1 base at V and 4 bases at J, with 13 bases between. This CDR3 region has 15 residues. The CDR3 DNA reads TGTGCCAGCAGCTTAGGGGGAGGCGGACTCTATGGCTACACCTTC. It codes for CASSLGGGGLYGYTF. Filled out from reference TRBV7-8 and TRBJ1-2, the complete variable domain reads GAGVSQSPRYKVAKRGQDVALRCDPISGHVSLFWYQQALGQGPEFLTYFQNEAQLDKSGLPSDRFFAERPEGSVSTLKIQRTQQEDSAVYLCASSLGGGGLYGYTFGSGTRLTVV.

The chain recombines TRBV28 with TRBJ2-7, with 7 bases aligning to TRBD1. The CDR3 is made up of 15 amino acids. Trimming cost V 8 bases and J 7 bases; bases outside gene matches: 17. Germline V gives CDR1 MDHEN, CDR2 SYDVKM. The CDR3 sequence is CASGSPTGTIREQYF. Here the CDR3 DNA reads TGTGCCAGCGGCTCACCGACAGGGACAATACGGGAGCAGTACTTC.

The J gene is TRBJ1-1, the V gene TRBV18, with D hard to call. Germline V gene sequence: CDR1 KGHSH, CDR2 LQKENI. The CDR3 runs 13 residues. Trimming removed 1 base at V and 2 bases at J, with 5 bases between. The CDR3 sequence: CASSPQVNTEAFF. As DNA, the CDR3 is TGTGCCAGCTCACCACAGGTCAACACTGAAGCTTTCTTT.

This chain joins TRBV5-1 and TRBJ2-7, with a weak D call TRBD1 (6 bases). CDR1 is SGHRS, CDR2 YFSETQ, per germline. The germline V and J ends were trimmed by 4 bases and 5 bases, with 19 bases remaining between them. CDR3 length equals 15 residues. The CDR3 coding sequence is TGCGCCAGCAGCCTTGGGACCCTGACAGGACACGAGCAGTACTTC. This codes for CASSLGTLTGHEQYF.

This clone has only one observation. The rearrangement joins TRBV19 to TRBJ1-1; D call uncertain. Germline CDR1 LNHDA, CDR2 SQIVND (reference sequence). The V end was cut by 1 base, the J end by 1 base, with 7 bases between. CDR3 length: 14 amino acids. The CDR3 DNA reads as TGTGCCAGTAGTATAGGTACGTCGAACACTGAAGCTTTCTTT. Residues: CASSIGTSNTEAFF.

The chain has TRBV11-2 and TRBJ2-2, with a possible D match to TRBD2 (7 bases). The CDR3 loop spans 12 amino acids. CDR1 is SGHAT, CDR2 FQNNGV, per germline. Between the trimmed V and J ends, which lost 7 bases and 7 bases, there was a span of 10 bases. Here the CDR3 DNA reads TGTGCCAGCATGCGGGGGCGCGGGGAGCTGTTTTTT. Translating it yields CASMRGRGELFF. The whole variable domain, remainder taken from reference TRBV11-2 and TRBJ2-2, is EAGVAQSPRYKIIEKRQSVAFWCNPISGHATLYWYQQILGQGPKLLIQFQNNGVVDDSQLPKDRFSAERLKGVDSTLKIQPAKLEDSAVYLCASMRGRGELFFGEGSRLTVL.